This T cell receptor (beta chain) emerged from a study of shared clonotypes between healthy human individuals. Study-wide points: Naive subsets generally exceeded memory subsets in estimated richness.

As regards this clone: What it binds is unknown. At the DNA level, this CDR3 is encoded by other sequences in the same sample as well.

Measured with immunoSEQ multiplex PCR; TCRdb has only the in-frame clones, and not every one. The sample contains 2 million to 3 million clones, roughly 93% of which appear only once. This CDR3 comprises 14 residues. Per the germline V gene, CDR1 is LNHDA and CDR2 is SQIVND (reference sequence). V lost 5 bases and J 1 base, leaving 11 bases between the germline ends. The sequenced sample was naive CD4+ T cells from PBMCs. Subset denoted: CD45RA+ positively selected. The rearrangement joins TRBV19 to TRBJ1-1; D is unresolved. This TCR was recovered from a young man in good health. Some clones in this sample may be carry-over from other donors' samples. The CDR3 sequence is CASSLRQPNTEAFF. The CDR3 bases are TGTGCCAGTAGTCTACGACAACCGAACACTGAAGCTTTCTTT.